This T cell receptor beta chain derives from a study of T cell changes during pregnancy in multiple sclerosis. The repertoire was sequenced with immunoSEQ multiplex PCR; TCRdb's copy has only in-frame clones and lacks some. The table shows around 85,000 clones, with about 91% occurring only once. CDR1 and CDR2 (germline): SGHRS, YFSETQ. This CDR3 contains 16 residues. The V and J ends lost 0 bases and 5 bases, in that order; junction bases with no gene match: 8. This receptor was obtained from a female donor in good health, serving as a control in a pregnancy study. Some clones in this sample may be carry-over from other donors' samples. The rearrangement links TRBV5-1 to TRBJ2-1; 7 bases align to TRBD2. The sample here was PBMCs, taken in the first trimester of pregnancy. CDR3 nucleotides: TGCGCCAGCAGCTTGGGTAGCGGGCCGGTCGACAATGAGCAGTTCTTC. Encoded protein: CASSLGSGPVDNEQFF.